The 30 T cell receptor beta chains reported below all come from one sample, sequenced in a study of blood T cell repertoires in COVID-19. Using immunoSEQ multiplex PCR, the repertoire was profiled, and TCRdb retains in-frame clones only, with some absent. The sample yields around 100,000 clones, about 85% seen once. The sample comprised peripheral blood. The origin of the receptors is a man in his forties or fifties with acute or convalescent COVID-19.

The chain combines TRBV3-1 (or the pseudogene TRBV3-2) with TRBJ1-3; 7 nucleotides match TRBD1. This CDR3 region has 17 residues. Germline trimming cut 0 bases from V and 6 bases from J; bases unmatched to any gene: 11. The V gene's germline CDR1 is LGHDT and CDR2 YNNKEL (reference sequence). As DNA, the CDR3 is TGTGCCAGCAGCCAAGAGCACGCAGTACAGGGGCTAAACACCATATATTTT. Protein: CASSQEHAVQGLNTIYF.

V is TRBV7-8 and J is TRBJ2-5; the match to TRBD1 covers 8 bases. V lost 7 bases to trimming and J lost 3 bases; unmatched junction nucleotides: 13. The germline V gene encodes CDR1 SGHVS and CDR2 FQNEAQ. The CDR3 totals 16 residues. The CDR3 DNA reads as TGTGCCAGCAACACTAGGGGCGACAGGGGTAAAGAGACCCAGTACTTC. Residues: CASNTRGDRGKETQYF.

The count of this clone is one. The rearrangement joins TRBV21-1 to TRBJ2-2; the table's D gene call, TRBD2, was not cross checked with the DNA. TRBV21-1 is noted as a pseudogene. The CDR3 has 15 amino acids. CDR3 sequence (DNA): TGTGCCAGCAGCAAGGGAGGGAACGACACCGGGGAGCTGTTTTTT. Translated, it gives CASSKGGNDTGELFF.

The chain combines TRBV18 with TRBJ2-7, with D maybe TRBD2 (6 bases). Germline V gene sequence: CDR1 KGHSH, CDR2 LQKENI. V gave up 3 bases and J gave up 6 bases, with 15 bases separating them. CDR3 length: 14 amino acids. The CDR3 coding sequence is TGTGCCAGCTCACCGGCCGGGACTTATATCGAGCAGTACTTC. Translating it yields CASSPAGTYIEQYF.

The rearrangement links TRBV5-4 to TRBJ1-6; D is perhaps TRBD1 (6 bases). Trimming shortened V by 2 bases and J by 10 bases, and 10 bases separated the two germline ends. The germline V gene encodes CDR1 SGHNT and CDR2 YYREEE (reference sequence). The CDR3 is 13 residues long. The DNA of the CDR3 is TGTGCCAGCAGCTTCAGGGGTCGCTCACCCCTCCACTTT. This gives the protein CASSFRGRSPLHF.

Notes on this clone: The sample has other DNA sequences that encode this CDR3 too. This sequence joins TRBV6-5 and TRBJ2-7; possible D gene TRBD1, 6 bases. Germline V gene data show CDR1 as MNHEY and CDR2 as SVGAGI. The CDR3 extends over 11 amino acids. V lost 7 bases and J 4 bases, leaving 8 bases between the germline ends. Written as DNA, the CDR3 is TGTGCCAGCACACAGGGTTACGAGCAGTACTTC. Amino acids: CASTQGYEQYF.

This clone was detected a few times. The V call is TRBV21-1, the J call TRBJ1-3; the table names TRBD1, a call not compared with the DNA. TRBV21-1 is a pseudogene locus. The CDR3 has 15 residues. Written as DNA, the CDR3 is TGTGCCAGCAGCAGCGGACAGGGAACTGGAAACACCATATATTTT. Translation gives CASSSGQGTGNTIYF.

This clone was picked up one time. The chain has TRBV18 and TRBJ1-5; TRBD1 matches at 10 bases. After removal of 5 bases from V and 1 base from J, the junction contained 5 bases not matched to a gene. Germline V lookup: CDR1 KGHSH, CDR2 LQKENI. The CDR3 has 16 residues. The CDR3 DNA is TGTGCCAGCTCAAACGACAGGGGGCGAAGCAATCAGCCCCAGCATTTT. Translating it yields CASSNDRGRSNQPQHF.

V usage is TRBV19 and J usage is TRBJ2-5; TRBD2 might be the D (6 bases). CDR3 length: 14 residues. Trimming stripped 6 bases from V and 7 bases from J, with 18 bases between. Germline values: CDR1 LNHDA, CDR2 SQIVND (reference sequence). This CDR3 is CASSPLAGIGTQYF. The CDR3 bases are TGTGCCAGTAGCCCGTTGGCGGGGATTGGGACCCAGTACTTC.

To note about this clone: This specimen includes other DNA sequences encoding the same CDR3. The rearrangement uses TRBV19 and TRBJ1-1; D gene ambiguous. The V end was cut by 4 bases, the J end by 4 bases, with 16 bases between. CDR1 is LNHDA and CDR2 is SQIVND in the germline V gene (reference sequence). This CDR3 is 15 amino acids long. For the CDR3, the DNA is TGTGCCAGTAGTACCGATCCCTTTTCGGGCACTGAAGCTTTCTTT. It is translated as CASSTDPFSGTEAFF.

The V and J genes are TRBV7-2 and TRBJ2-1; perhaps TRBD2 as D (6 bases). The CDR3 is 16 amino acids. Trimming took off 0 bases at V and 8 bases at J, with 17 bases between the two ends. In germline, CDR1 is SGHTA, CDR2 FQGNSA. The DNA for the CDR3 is TGTGCCAGCAGCTTAGCTGCTAACGGGAGATGGCATGAGCAGTTCTTC. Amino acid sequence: CASSLAANGRWHEQFF.

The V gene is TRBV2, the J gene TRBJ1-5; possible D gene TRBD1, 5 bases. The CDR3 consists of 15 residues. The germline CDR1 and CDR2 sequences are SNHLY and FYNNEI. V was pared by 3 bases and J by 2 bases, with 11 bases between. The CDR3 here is CASSDQGRGNQPQHF. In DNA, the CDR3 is TGTGCCAGCAGTGATCAGGGAAGGGGCAATCAGCCCCAGCATTTT. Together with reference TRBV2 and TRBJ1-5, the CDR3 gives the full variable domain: EPEVTQTPSHQVTQMGQEVILRCVPISNHLYFYWYRQILGQKVEFLVSFYNNEISEKSEIFDDQFSVERPDGSNFTLKIRSTKLEDSAMYFCASSDQGRGNQPQHFGDGTRLSIL.

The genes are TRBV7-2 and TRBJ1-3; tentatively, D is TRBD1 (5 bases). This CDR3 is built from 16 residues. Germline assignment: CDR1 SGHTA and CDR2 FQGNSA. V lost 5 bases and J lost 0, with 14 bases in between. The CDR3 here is CASSPSGGGSGNTIYF. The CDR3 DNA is TGTGCCAGCAGCCCGAGTGGGGGGGGCTCTGGAAACACCATATATTTT.

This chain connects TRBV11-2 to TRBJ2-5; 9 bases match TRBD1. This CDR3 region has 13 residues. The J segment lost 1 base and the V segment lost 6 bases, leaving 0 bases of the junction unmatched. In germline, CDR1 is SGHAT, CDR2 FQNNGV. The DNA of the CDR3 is TGTGCCAGCAGGACAGGGGGCCAAGAGACCCAGTACTTC. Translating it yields CASRTGGQETQYF.

CDR3 DNA: TGCAGCGTTGAGCAGGTGGTTCGGGCTTTCTTT. Its protein is CSVEQVVRAFF. This chain connects TRBV29-1 to TRBJ1-1; D unclear. Trimming stripped 3 bases from V and 11 bases from J, with 13 bases between. This CDR3 region has 11 residues. Germline V lookup: CDR1 SQVTM, CDR2 ANQGSEA.

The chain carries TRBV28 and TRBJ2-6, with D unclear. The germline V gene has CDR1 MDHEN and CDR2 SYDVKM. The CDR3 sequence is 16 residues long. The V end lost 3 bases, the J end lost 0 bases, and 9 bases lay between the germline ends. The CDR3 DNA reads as TGTGCCAGCAGTTTTCCCGACATCTCTGGGGCCAACGTCCTGACTTTC. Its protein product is CASSFPDISGANVLTF.

CDR3 nucleotide sequence: TGTGCCAGCAGTTATATAAGGGGGCTAAATCAGCCCCAGCATTTT. Encoded protein: CASSYIRGLNQPQHF. The chain is built from TRBV6-2 or TRBV6-3 and TRBJ1-5; 7 bases are shared with TRBD1. The germline gives CDR1 MNHEY, CDR2 SVGEGT. V lost 3 bases to trimming and J lost 4 bases; unmatched junction nucleotides: 6. The CDR3 is 15 amino acids.

CDR3 loop: CASSFGRVGEKLFF. The CDR3 DNA reads TGCGCCAGCAGCTTTGGGCGTGTGGGTGAAAAACTGTTTTTT. This chain links TRBV5-1 with TRBJ1-4; the D is unclear. V was trimmed by 2 bases and J by 7 bases, leaving 12 bases between them. CDR1 SGHRS and CDR2 YFSETQ come from the germline V gene. This CDR3 contains 14 residues.

The CDR3 loop reads CASSLGLADGQFF. The CDR3 DNA is TGTGCCAGCAGCTTAGGCCTAGCCGATGGGCAGTTCTTC. The chain employs TRBV13 and TRBJ2-1; tentative D call: TRBD2 (5 bases). Germline-derived CDR1 and CDR2 are PRHDT and FYEKMQ (reference sequence). V was pared by 0 bases and J by 12 bases, with 12 bases between. This CDR3 has 13 residues.

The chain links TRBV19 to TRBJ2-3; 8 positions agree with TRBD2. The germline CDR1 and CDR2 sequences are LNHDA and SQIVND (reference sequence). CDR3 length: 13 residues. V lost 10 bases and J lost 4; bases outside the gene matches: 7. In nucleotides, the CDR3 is TGTGCCACCGGGGGGGGTGTTGCAGATACGCAGTATTTT. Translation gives CATGGGVADTQYF.

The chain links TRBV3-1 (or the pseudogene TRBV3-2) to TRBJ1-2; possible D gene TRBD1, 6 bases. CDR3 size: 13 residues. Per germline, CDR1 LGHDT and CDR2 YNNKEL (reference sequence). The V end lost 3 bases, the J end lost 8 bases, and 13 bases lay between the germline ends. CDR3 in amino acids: CASSQGSTGGYTF. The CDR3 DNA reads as TGTGCCAGCAGCCAGGGATCGACAGGAGGCTACACCTTC.

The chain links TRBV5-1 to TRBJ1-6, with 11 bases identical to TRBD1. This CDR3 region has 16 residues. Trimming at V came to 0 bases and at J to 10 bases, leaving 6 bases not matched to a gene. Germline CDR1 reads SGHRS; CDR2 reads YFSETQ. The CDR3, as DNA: TGCGCCAGCAGCTTGGATACCGGGACAGGGGGATCACCCCTCCACTTT. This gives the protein CASSLDTGTGGSPLHF.

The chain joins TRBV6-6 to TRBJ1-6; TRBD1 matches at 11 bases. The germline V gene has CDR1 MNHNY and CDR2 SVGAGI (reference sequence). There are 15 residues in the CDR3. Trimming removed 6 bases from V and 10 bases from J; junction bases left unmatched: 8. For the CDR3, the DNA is TGTGCCAGCAGCCACCGGGACAGGGGGAACTCACCCCTCCACTTT. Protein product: CASSHRDRGNSPLHF.

The CDR3 nucleotides read TGCGCCAGCAGTGAGTTTCGGGGGTCCCAGTACTTC. Translated, it gives CASSEFRGSQYF. This chain links TRBV10-2 with TRBJ2-5; TRBD2 might be the D (6 bases). Trimming shortened V by 1 base and J by 9 bases, and 9 bases separated the two germline ends. Per germline, CDR1 WSHSY and CDR2 SAAADI. There are 12 residues in the CDR3.

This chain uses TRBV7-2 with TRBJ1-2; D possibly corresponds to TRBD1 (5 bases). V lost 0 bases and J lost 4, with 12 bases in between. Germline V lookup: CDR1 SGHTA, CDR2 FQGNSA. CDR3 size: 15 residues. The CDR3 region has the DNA TGTGCCAGCAGCTTAGCCCCCAGGGAGGGCTATGGCTACACCTTC. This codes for CASSLAPREGYGYTF.

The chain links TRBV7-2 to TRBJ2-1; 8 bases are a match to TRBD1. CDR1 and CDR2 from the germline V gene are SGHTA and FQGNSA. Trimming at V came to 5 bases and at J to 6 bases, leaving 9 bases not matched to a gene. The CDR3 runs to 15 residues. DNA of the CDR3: TGTGCCAGCAGCCTTACAGGGGGTAGAATCAATGAGCAGTTCTTC. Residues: CASSLTGGRINEQFF.

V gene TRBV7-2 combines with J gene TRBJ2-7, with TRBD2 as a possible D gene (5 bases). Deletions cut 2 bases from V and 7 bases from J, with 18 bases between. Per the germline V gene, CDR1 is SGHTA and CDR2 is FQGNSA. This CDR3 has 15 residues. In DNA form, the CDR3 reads TGTGCCAGCAGCTTATCAGCGGCCCCATCGAAAGAGCAGTACTTC. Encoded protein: CASSLSAAPSKEQYF.

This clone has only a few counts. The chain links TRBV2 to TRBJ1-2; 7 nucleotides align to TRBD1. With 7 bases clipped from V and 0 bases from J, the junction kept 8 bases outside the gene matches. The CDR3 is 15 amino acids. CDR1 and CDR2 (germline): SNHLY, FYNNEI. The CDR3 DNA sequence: TGTGCCAGCACGGGACAGACCCGAGCTAACTATGGCTACACCTTC. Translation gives CASTGQTRANYGYTF.

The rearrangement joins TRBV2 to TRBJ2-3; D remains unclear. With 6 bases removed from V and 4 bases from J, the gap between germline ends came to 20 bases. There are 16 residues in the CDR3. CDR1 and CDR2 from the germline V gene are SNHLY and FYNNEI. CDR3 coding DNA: TGTGCCAGCAGAGACCCCCTAACGGCTCGGGCAGATACGCAGTATTTT. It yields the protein CASRDPLTARADTQYF. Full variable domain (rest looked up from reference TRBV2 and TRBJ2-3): EPEVTQTPSHQVTQMGQEVILRCVPISNHLYFYWYRQILGQKVEFLVSFYNNEISEKSEIFDDQFSVERPDGSNFTLKIRSTKLEDSAMYFCASRDPLTARADTQYFGPGTRLTVL.

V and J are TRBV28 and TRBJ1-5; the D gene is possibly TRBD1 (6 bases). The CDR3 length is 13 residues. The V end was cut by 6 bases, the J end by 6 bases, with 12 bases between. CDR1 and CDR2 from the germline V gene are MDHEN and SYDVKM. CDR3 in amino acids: CASSRGIVQPQHF. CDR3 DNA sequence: TGTGCCAGCAGCAGGGGAATAGTTCAGCCCCAGCATTTT.